Below are 13 T cell receptor beta chains sequenced from a single sample in a study of T cells of healthy individuals. MiXCR, run by TCRdb on the 5' RACE reads, gives a single entry per CDR3 protein. Among 65,000 to 95,000 distinct CDR3 sequences listed, approximately 5.4% were seen once. Receptors were obtained from a female donor in good health.

This clonotype appeared a few times. The genes are TRBV12-3 or TRBV12-4 and TRBJ1-1; D gene ambiguous. The germline V and J ends were trimmed by 3 bases and 8 bases, with 7 bases remaining between them. The CDR3 is 11 residues long. CDR3 DNA sequence: TGTGCCAGCAGTTTCCGGGCCGAAGCTTTCTTT. This codes for CASSFRAEAFF.

This clonotype was detected ten times or more. The V and J genes are TRBV20-1 and TRBJ1-3; perhaps TRBD1 as D (5 bases). Per the germline V gene, CDR1 is DFQATT and CDR2 is SNEGSKA (reference sequence). V lost 0 bases and J 0 bases, leaving 9 bases between the germline ends. The CDR3 consists of 15 residues. The CDR3 here is CSARDSGNSGNTIYF. In DNA form, the CDR3 reads TGCAGTGCTAGAGACTCAGGGAACTCTGGAAACACCATATATTTT.

The rearrangement links TRBV2 to TRBJ1-2, with unresolved D. The CDR3 has 13 amino acids. V was cut by 4 bases and J by 4 bases, with 10 bases left in between. Germline loops: CDR1 SNHLY, CDR2 FYNNEI. Written as DNA, the CDR3 is TGTGCCAGCAGTGGGGTGTCCGGCTATGGCTACACCTTC. Encoded protein: CASSGVSGYGYTF.

This chain connects TRBV6-6 to TRBJ1-5; D remains ambiguous. Germline V CDR1 and CDR2: MNHNY, SVGAGI (reference sequence). The V end was cut by 6 bases, the J end by 0 bases, with 9 bases between. CDR3 length: 14 residues. CDR3 sequence (DNA): TGTGCCAGCAGAACGGATCTTAGCAATCAGCCCCAGCATTTT. Protein product: CASRTDLSNQPQHF.

This clonotype was seen ten or more times. The rearrangement uses TRBV20-1 and TRBJ2-5; the match to TRBD2 covers 11 bases. V shed 2 bases, J shed 5 bases, and the junction held 10 bases outside the gene matches. Germline values: CDR1 DFQATT, CDR2 SNEGSKA (reference sequence). The length of the CDR3 is 16 residues. CDR3 region: CSARLPRASGRETQYF. CDR3 DNA sequence: TGCAGTGCTAGACTCCCTAGGGCTAGCGGGAGGGAGACCCAGTACTTC.

The sample holds many counts of this clonotype. This chain uses TRBV7-3 with TRBJ2-1, with D perhaps matching TRBD2 (6 bases). With 5 bases removed from V and 3 bases from J, the gap between germline ends came to 17 bases. The CDR3 contains 16 residues. Germline CDR1 is SGHTA and CDR2 is FQGTGA. The CDR3 spells CASSPPSATVYNEQFF. The CDR3 DNA is TGTGCCAGCAGCCCTCCTAGCGCCACCGTCTACAATGAGCAGTTCTTC.

This chain uses TRBV3-1 with TRBJ2-3; 11 nucleotides agree with TRBD2. Per germline, CDR1 LGHDT and CDR2 YNNKEL (reference sequence). J was trimmed by 5 bases and V by 3 bases; bases with no gene match: 1. This CDR3 has 14 amino acids. The CDR3 bases are TGTGCCAGCAGCCAGGGACTAGCGGAAGATACGCAGTATTTT. This sequence encodes CASSQGLAEDTQYF.

This clonotype was counted a few times. The V gene is TRBV6-1, the J gene TRBJ1-1, with 7 bases fitting TRBD1. The CDR3 runs to 15 residues. Germline V gives CDR1 MNHNS, CDR2 SASEGT. V lost 6 bases to trimming and J lost 0 bases; unmatched junction nucleotides: 7. CDR3 loop: CASRKQGVMNTEAFF. The CDR3 DNA follows: TGTGCCAGCAGGAAGCAGGGGGTGATGAACACTGAAGCTTTCTTT.

This clonotype was counted at least ten times. The chain carries TRBV6-2 or TRBV6-3 and TRBJ2-7; TRBD1 agrees at 11 bases. The J segment lost 6 bases and the V segment lost 2 bases, leaving 6 bases of the junction unmatched. Germline-derived CDR1 and CDR2 are MNHEY and SVGEGT. There are 15 residues in the CDR3. The DNA for the CDR3 is TGTGCCAGCAGTTACCCGGGAGGGACAGGGGGCGAGCAGTACTTC. Protein product: CASSYPGGTGGEQYF.

In its sample, this clonotype was seen many times. The chain employs TRBV10-3 and TRBJ1-2; 10 bases fit TRBD1. Unmatched junction bases numbered 3, after V lost 4 bases and J lost 4 bases. Germline V lookup: CDR1 ENHRY, CDR2 SYGVKD. The CDR3 sequence is 14 residues long. The CDR3 loop is CAISVGQGIYGYTF. DNA for the CDR3: TGTGCCATCAGTGTGGGACAGGGGATCTATGGCTACACCTTC.

This clonotype was observed at least ten times. This chain joins TRBV5-6 and TRBJ2-2, with TRBD2 matching 13 bases. The V gene end was trimmed by 4 bases and the J gene end by 5 bases; junction bases not matched to a gene: 5. The V gene's germline CDR1 is SGHDT and CDR2 YYEEEE. This CDR3 has 16 amino acids. The CDR3: CASSLGLAGFTGELFF. The CDR3 nucleotides read TGTGCCAGCAGCCTGGGACTAGCGGGATTTACCGGGGAGCTGTTTTTT.

The sample holds a few counts of this clonotype. The chain couples TRBV20-1 to TRBJ1-2, with 7 bases fitting TRBD1. The CDR3 has 11 residues. V lost 1 base, J lost 13 bases, and 6 bases stayed unmatched. Germline values: CDR1 DFQATT, CDR2 SNEGSKA (reference sequence). The CDR3 loop is CSARGEPGGTF. CDR3 nucleotides: TGCAGTGCTAGAGGTGAACCAGGGGGCACCTTC.

CDR3 amino acids: CASPFGRGLNVYSSNQPQHF. The CDR3, as DNA: TGTGCCAGCCCTTTTGGCAGGGGGCTTAATGTGTATAGTAGCAATCAGCCCCAGCATTTT. This chain uses TRBV12-3 or TRBV12-4 with TRBJ1-5; TRBD1 matches 8 bases. V was clipped by 8 bases and J by 0 bases; unmatched bases: 21. CDR3 size: 20 residues.